This T cell receptor beta chain is drawn from a study of T cell changes during pregnancy in multiple sclerosis (dated by TCRdb to the late 2010s). With regard to the full study: The study looked at changes in the T cell repertoire across pregnancy in women with multiple sclerosis.

In the case of this clone: What antigen it recognizes has not been identified. It has no much larger one-base neighbor in the sample; base qualities were not kept.

The germline V gene encodes CDR1 SEHNR and CDR2 FQNEAQ (reference sequence). Counted from cysteine to phenylalanine, this CDR3 has 15 amino acids. Only CDR3 DNA remains: 45 bases, in frame from the first base. V and J lose 3 bases and 0 bases, and a span of 9 bases separates them. Preparation of the library involved the immunoSEQ multiplex PCR assay. In TCRdb, the immuneACCESS table is reduced to in-frame sequences with V and J assigned. These tables do not hold every clone; where another copy was compared, an unresolved V gene accounts for under half, and the others remain unexplained. In all, the sample holds approximately 70,000 clones, and around 92% of those were seen once. 2% to 2.5% of the sample is taken by the ten largest.

The V and J genes are TRBV7-9 and TRBJ1-3; a tentative D call is TRBD1 (5 bases match). The material sequenced was peripheral blood, taken in the first trimester of pregnancy. This sequence was found in a female donor with multiple sclerosis, enrolled in a pregnancy study. CDR3 loop: CASSFGGVSGNTIYF. In nucleotides, the sequence is TGTGCCAGCAGCTTCGGGGGAGTCTCTGGAAACACCATATATTTT.